The next 32 T cell receptor beta chains were all read from a single sample in a study of shared clonotypes between healthy human individuals. Repertoires were generated with immunoSEQ multiplex PCR, while TCRdb's copy carries only in-frame clones and drops some. This table holds about 380,000 clones, just over 95% found once. Input material: memory CD8+ T cells sorted from blood. Subset indicated: CD45RO+ cells pooled with CCR7-negative TemRA cells. These receptors were obtained from a man aged 25-45 years in good health.

This chain uses TRBV29-1 with TRBJ2-2; TRBD1 aligns across 9 bases. Germline V gene data show CDR1 as SQVTM and CDR2 as ANQGSEA. CDR3 length equals 13 residues. V gave up 6 bases and J gave up 5 bases; unmatched junction bases: 4. CDR3 region: CSVRDRGTGELFF. The CDR3 coding sequence is TGCAGCGTCCGCGACAGGGGGACCGGGGAGCTGTTTTTT.

CDR3 in amino acids: CASSLLGPRGSYEQYF. In nucleotides, the CDR3 is TGTGCCAGCAGCTTATTAGGCCCAAGGGGCTCCTACGAGCAGTACTTC. This rearrangement joins TRBV11-2 to TRBJ2-7; a weak D match, TRBD1 (5 bases). The CDR3 loop spans 16 amino acids. V lost 2 bases and J lost 0, with 14 bases in between. The V gene's germline CDR1 is SGHAT and CDR2 FQNNGV.

This chain links TRBV6-1 with TRBJ2-1, with 10 bases that match TRBD2. The germline gives CDR1 MNHNS, CDR2 SASEGT. The V and J ends lost 5 bases and 6 bases, in that order; junction bases with no gene match: 7. The CDR3 has 15 residues. CDR3 sequence: CASSSGTSEINEQFF. CDR3 nucleotide sequence: TGTGCCAGCAGTTCCGGGACTAGCGAGATCAATGAGCAGTTCTTC.

The chain couples TRBV7-3 to TRBJ2-1; the match to TRBD2 covers 7 bases. Germline V gene sequence: CDR1 SGHTA, CDR2 FQGTGA. Trimming cost V 5 bases and J 7 bases; bases outside gene matches: 11. The CDR3 has 15 amino acids. The CDR3 reads CASSQVGGALNEQFF. CDR3 nucleotide sequence: TGTGCCAGCAGCCAGGTGGGAGGGGCTCTAAATGAGCAGTTCTTC.

This clone was seen once. The chain joins TRBV7-9 to TRBJ2-5; 13 bases fit TRBD2. Trimming took 5 bases from V and 3 from J; bases not matched to a gene: 12. Germline CDR1 reads SEHNR; CDR2 reads FQNEAQ (reference sequence). CDR3 length: 18 amino acids. CDR3 loop: CASSVGLAGARPKETQYF. The CDR3 DNA reads TGTGCCAGCAGCGTCGGACTAGCGGGAGCAAGACCGAAAGAGACCCAGTACTTC.

V and J are TRBV19 and TRBJ2-7; D might be TRBD2 (5 bases). CDR1 LNHDA and CDR2 SQIVND come from the germline V gene (reference sequence). V was shortened by 8 bases and J by 5 bases, with 7 bases between the two germline ends. CDR3 length: 10 residues. In nucleotides, the CDR3 is TGTGCCAGTGGACTCGACGAGCAGTACTTC. Encoded protein: CASGLDEQYF.

This chain joins TRBV14 and TRBJ1-3; unclear D gene. The V end was cut by 1 base, the J end by 0 bases, with 7 bases between. The CDR3 covers 15 residues. The germline V gene has CDR1 SGHDN and CDR2 FVKESK. CDR3: CASSQVGTSGNTIYF. The DNA of the CDR3 is TGTGCCAGCAGCCAAGTAGGCACCTCTGGAAACACCATATATTTT.

CDR3 sequence: CASSLSGTNEQYF. The CDR3 region has the DNA TGTGCCAGCAGCCTGTCAGGTACGAACGAGCAGTACTTC. The chain recombines TRBV14 with TRBJ2-7; D is unclear. Trimming stripped 4 bases from V and 5 bases from J, with 12 bases between. CDR1 is SGHDN, CDR2 FVKESK, per germline. The CDR3 runs to 13 residues.

The CDR3 loop reads CASSQVSLGLVSNEQFF. The CDR3 DNA is TGTGCCAGCAGCCAAGTGTCATTGGGACTAGTCTCCAATGAGCAGTTCTTC. V is TRBV4-2 and J is TRBJ2-1; 8 bases are a match to TRBD2. Germline assignment: CDR1 LGHNA and CDR2 YNFKEQ. CDR3 length: 17 residues. Trimming took 1 base from V and 6 from J; bases not matched to a gene: 11.

The chain is built from TRBV5-4 and TRBJ2-3, with D unclear. This CDR3 has 11 residues. Trimming removed 4 bases at V and 6 bases at J, with 6 bases between. Germline V CDR1 and CDR2: SGHNT, YYREEE (reference sequence). The CDR3 DNA follows: TGTGCCAGCAGCCACTCGGATACGCAGTATTTT. Translation gives CASSHSDTQYF. Variable domain in full (rest from reference TRBV5-4 and TRBJ2-3): ETGVTQSPTHLIKTRGQQVTLRCSSQSGHNTVSWYQQALGQGPQFIFQYYREEENGRGNFPPRFSGLQFPNYSSELNVNALELDDSALYLCASSHSDTQYFGPGTRLTVL.

CDR3 sequence reads: CASRPLLNRVTEAFF. In DNA, the CDR3 is TGTGCCAGCCGACCCCTTCTGAACAGGGTCACTGAAGCTTTCTTT. The gene calls are TRBV7-6 and TRBJ1-1; possibly TRBD1 for D (6 bases). V lost 8 bases and J 4 bases, leaving 20 bases between the germline ends. This CDR3 region has 15 residues. Germline V gene sequence: CDR1 SGHVS, CDR2 FNYEAQ.

The V call is TRBV18, the J call TRBJ2-7; 11 nucleotides agree with TRBD2. With 6 bases clipped from V and 5 bases from J, the junction kept 9 bases outside the gene matches. There are 15 residues in the CDR3. Germline CDR1 and CDR2: KGHSH and LQKENI. This CDR3 is CASSPTSGIIDEQYF. The CDR3 DNA reads as TGTGCCAGCTCCCCGACTAGCGGGATAATCGACGAGCAGTACTTC.

This chain uses TRBV7-9 with TRBJ1-5; TRBD1 might be the D (6 bases). V lost 1 base to trimming and J lost 0 bases, with 16 bases between them. CDR3 length equals 18 residues. Germline V gene sequence: CDR1 SEHNR, CDR2 FQNEAQ (reference sequence). CDR3: CASSLVGNTGYSNQPQHF. CDR3 DNA: TGTGCCAGCAGCTTAGTGGGGAACACAGGGTATAGCAATCAGCCCCAGCATTTT.

Remarks on this clone: The junction differs from germline at one of its ends, possibly a read error. The genes are TRBV7-7 and TRBJ2-5, with 11 bases that match TRBD1. The CDR3 is 15 amino acids. Germline loops: CDR1 SSHAT, CDR2 FNYEAQ (reference sequence). This chain's CDR3 is CASTETGTGGETQYF. CDR3 DNA: TGTGCTAGCACCGAAACCGGGACAGGGGGAGAGACCCAGTACTTC.

This chain joins TRBV2 and TRBJ2-5, with D possibly TRBD2 on 6 matching bases. The CDR3 length is 13 residues. Looked up from germline, CDR1 is SNHLY and CDR2 is FYNNEI. The CDR3 coding sequence is TGTTCAGAAAGCGGACTAAACCAAGAGACCCAGTACTTC. It is translated as CSESGLNQETQYF.

The chain recombines TRBV10-3 with TRBJ2-7; D is possibly TRBD2 (6 bases). V was shortened by 4 bases and J by 5 bases, with 12 bases between the two germline ends. The CDR3 is made up of 13 amino acids. Per the germline V gene, CDR1 is ENHRY and CDR2 is SYGVKD. The CDR3 spells CAISGMWGDEQYF. CDR3 nucleotides: TGTGCCATCAGTGGGATGTGGGGGGACGAGCAGTACTTC.

The V and J genes are TRBV7-4 and TRBJ2-6; D remains ambiguous. Trimming pared 5 bases from V and 5 bases from J, leaving 22 bases between. The CDR3 spans 18 residues. CDR1 and CDR2 from the germline V gene are SGHVT and SQSDAQ. The CDR3: CASSTRHSSQSRANVLTF. CDR3 bases: TGTGCCAGCAGCACAAGGCACAGCTCACAAAGTCGGGCCAACGTCCTGACTTTC.

This clone was observed a single time. This sequence joins TRBV29-1 and TRBJ2-5; D unclear. V was cut by 3 bases and J by 2 bases, with 7 bases left in between. In germline, CDR1 is SQVTM, CDR2 ANQGSEA. The CDR3 totals 12 residues. The CDR3 loop is CSVDPGQETQYF. In DNA, the CDR3 is TGCAGCGTTGATCCAGGACAAGAGACCCAGTACTTC.

This chain joins TRBV27 and TRBJ2-7; 8 bases match TRBD2. Germline V lookup: CDR1 MNHEY, CDR2 SMNVEV (reference sequence). Losses at the gene ends were 5 bases for V and 3 bases for J; bases not matched to a gene: 6. This CDR3 region has 14 residues. The CDR3: CASSPFSGGYEQYF. The CDR3 bases are TGTGCCAGCAGTCCTTTCAGCGGGGGCTACGAGCAGTACTTC.

The chain joins TRBV4-1 to TRBJ2-1, with 10 nucleotides matching TRBD1. CDR3 size: 15 residues. With V trimmed by 4 bases and J by 6 bases, 6 bases remained unmatched. Germline CDR1 reads MGHRA; CDR2 reads YSYEKL. DNA for the CDR3: TGCGCCAGCAGCCCCGGACAGGGGGGGTCCAATGAGCAGTTCTTC. Translating it yields CASSPGQGGSNEQFF.

The chain employs TRBV5-4 and TRBJ2-1; TRBD2 is a possible D gene (6 bases). Between the trimmed V and J ends, which lost 5 bases and 6 bases, there was a span of 18 bases. Germline V gives CDR1 SGHNT, CDR2 YYREEE (reference sequence). The CDR3 is 15 amino acids. CDR3 region: CASRPPGTESNEQFF. The DNA for the CDR3 is TGTGCCAGCAGACCACCCGGGACTGAATCCAATGAGCAGTTCTTC.

The chain employs TRBV5-8 and TRBJ1-5; a weak D match, TRBD1 (5 bases). Per germline, CDR1 SGHTS and CDR2 YDEGEE. The V and J ends lost 4 bases and 10 bases respectively, with 18 bases between them. This CDR3 is 14 amino acids long. The CDR3, as DNA: TGTGCCAGCAGCCTGACAGAGGCAATCAGCCCCCAGCATTTT. It codes for CASSLTEAISPQHF.

The chain recombines TRBV28 with TRBJ2-7; 10 nucleotides line up with TRBD1. Germline assignment: CDR1 MDHEN and CDR2 SYDVKM. CDR3 size: 15 residues. V gave up 6 bases and J gave up 3 bases; unmatched junction bases: 8. CDR3 protein: CASSPARDRGYEQYF. Here the CDR3 DNA reads TGTGCCAGCAGCCCGGCCCGGGACAGGGGCTACGAGCAGTACTTC.

The rearrangement uses TRBV11-2 and TRBJ1-1; 7 bases are a match to TRBD1. The CDR3 runs to 16 residues. Germline CDR1 is SGHAT and CDR2 is FQNNGV. V trimming: 5 bases; J trimming: 1 base; junction bases outside the gene matches: 10. The CDR3 coding sequence is TGTGCCAGCAGCGCCCGGACAGGTTATAGGAACACTGAAGCTTTCTTT. Protein: CASSARTGYRNTEAFF.

The rearrangement joins TRBV2 to TRBJ2-5; 8 nucleotides match TRBD2. The CDR3 has 17 residues. From germline, CDR1 is SNHLY and CDR2 FYNNEI. The V segment lost 9 bases and the J segment 2 bases; nucleotides outside the gene matches: 17. CDR3 nucleotides: TGTGCCAGTGTCCCGGGACTAGTTGGAGTCCGTCAAGAGACCCAGTACTTC. The encoded protein is CASVPGLVGVRQETQYF. Together with reference TRBV2 and TRBJ2-5, the CDR3 gives the full variable domain: EPEVTQTPSHQVTQMGQEVILRCVPISNHLYFYWYRQILGQKVEFLVSFYNNEISEKSEIFDDQFSVERPDGSNFTLKIRSTKLEDSAMYFCASVPGLVGVRQETQYFGPGTRLLVL.

The chain is built from TRBV25-1 and TRBJ2-5, with D perhaps being TRBD1 or TRBD2 (5 bases each). From germline, CDR1 is MGHDK and CDR2 SYGVNS. Trimming removed 4 bases at V and 4 bases at J, with 7 bases between. This CDR3 contains 12 residues. The CDR3 nucleotides read TGTGCCAGCAGTGTGAGGGGAGAGACCCAGTACTTC. Translating gives CASSVRGETQYF.

The chain joins TRBV9 to TRBJ2-5; 12 positions agree with TRBD1. J gave up 4 bases and V 1 base, and 5 bases lay outside the gene matches. Germline CDR1 is SGDLS and CDR2 is YYNGEE. This CDR3 is 16 amino acids long. The CDR3 spells CASSVMGDRGRETQYF. The CDR3 DNA sequence: TGTGCCAGCAGCGTAATGGGGGACAGGGGGCGAGAGACCCAGTACTTC. Complete variable domain (other parts from reference TRBV9 and TRBJ2-5): DSGVTQTPKHLITATGQRVTLRCSPRSGDLSVYWYQQSLDQGLQFLIQYYNGEERAKGNILERFSAQQFPDLHSELNLSSLELGDSALYFCASSVMGDRGRETQYFGPGTRLLVL.

V is TRBV28 and J is TRBJ2-3; TRBD2 agrees at 10 bases. Germline V lookup: CDR1 MDHEN, CDR2 SYDVKM. The CDR3 extends over 15 amino acids. V dropped 10 bases and J dropped 4; count of bases not matched to a gene: 11. The CDR3 region has the DNA TGTGCCATCCTAAGCGGGAGGGCCGGGGCAGATACGCAGTATTTT. Protein: CAILSGRAGADTQYF.

This clone was detected only once. The CDR3 is CASSERGHTDTQYF. The DNA of the CDR3 is TGTGCCAGCAGTGAGAGGGGGCACACAGATACGCAGTATTTT. The chain is built from TRBV2 and TRBJ2-3, with TRBD1 matching over 7 bases. The CDR3 has 14 residues. Trimming took 3 bases from V and 2 from J; bases not matched to a gene: 2. In germline, CDR1 is SNHLY, CDR2 FYNNEI.

About this clone: Within the sample, other DNA sequences also encode this same CDR3. This chain joins TRBV6-5 and TRBJ2-5; tentatively, D is TRBD1 (5 bases). Germline V gene lookup returns CDR1 MNHEY and CDR2 SVGAGI. This CDR3 is built from 14 residues. V was cut by 0 bases and J by 5 bases, with 10 bases left in between. This chain's CDR3 is CASSYSGARETQYF. In DNA, the CDR3 is TGTGCCAGCAGTTACTCTGGGGCGAGGGAGACCCAGTACTTC.

The V call is TRBV7-6, the J call TRBJ2-3; 11 nucleotides line up with TRBD2. The V and J ends lost 3 bases and 2 bases, in that order; junction bases with no gene match: 4. This CDR3 has 16 amino acids. The germline CDR1 and CDR2 sequences are SGHVS and FNYEAQ. CDR3 region: CASSLTSGVLTDTQYF. The CDR3 nucleotides read TGTGCCAGCAGCTTGACTAGCGGGGTTCTCACAGATACGCAGTATTTT.

The V and J genes are TRBV7-9 and TRBJ2-5; TRBD2 might be the D (6 bases). CDR3 length equals 12 residues. Germline V gives CDR1 SEHNR, CDR2 FQNEAQ (reference sequence). V was cut by 7 bases and J by 1 base, with 7 bases left in between. The CDR3 loop is CASTGSQETQYF. CDR3 nucleotide sequence: TGTGCCAGCACCGGGAGCCAAGAGACCCAGTACTTC.